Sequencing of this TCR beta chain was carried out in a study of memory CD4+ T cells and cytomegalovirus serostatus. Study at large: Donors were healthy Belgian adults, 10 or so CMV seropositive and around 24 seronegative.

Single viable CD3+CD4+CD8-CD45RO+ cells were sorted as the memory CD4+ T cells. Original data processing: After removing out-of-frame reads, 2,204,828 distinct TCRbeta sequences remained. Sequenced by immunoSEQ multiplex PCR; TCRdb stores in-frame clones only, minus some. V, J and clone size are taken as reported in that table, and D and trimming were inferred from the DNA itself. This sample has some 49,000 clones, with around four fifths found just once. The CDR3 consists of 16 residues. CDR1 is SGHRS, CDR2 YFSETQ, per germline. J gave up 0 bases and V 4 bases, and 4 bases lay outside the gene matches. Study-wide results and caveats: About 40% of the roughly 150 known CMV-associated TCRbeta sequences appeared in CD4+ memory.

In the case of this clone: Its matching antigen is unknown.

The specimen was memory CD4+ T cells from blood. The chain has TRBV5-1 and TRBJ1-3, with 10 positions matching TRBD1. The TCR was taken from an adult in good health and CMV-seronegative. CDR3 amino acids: CASSRGQGLSGNTIYF. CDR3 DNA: TGCGCCAGCAGCCGGGGACAGGGGCTCTCTGGAAACACCATATATTTT.